This T cell receptor (beta chain) was observed in a study of cytomegalovirus exposure and HLA in healthy donors. In the study overall: The 120 or so validation repertoires were produced on the same platform as the roughly 660 repertoires of the first cohort. This was reported in a later analysis. Whole-study results and caveats: Cytomegalovirus-associated status was assigned to approximately 160 TCR beta chains.

Germline V CDR1 and CDR2: SGHTA, FQGTGA. V shed 3 bases, J shed 9 bases, and the junction held 4 bases outside the gene matches. The CDR3 totals 13 residues. Turning to this clone: Its matching antigen is unknown.

TCRdb's table, derived via immunoSEQ multiplex PCR, lists solely in-frame clones and lacks some. The table records roughly 120,000 clones, more than 75% of them present only once. The sequence derives from a young woman in good health and CMV-seropositive. What was sequenced was PBMCs. The chain is built from TRBV7-3 and TRBJ1-1; 10 bases are shared with TRBD1. CDR3 amino acids: CASSLRQGAKAFF. In nucleotides, the CDR3 is TGTGCCAGCAGCTTGCGACAGGGGGCCAAAGCTTTCTTT. Full variable domain (missing parts from reference TRBV7-3 and TRBJ1-1): GAGVSQTPSNKVTEKGKYVELRCDPISGHTALYWYRQSLGQGPEFLIYFQGTGAADDSGLPNDRFFAVRPEGSVSTLKIQRTERGDSAVYLCASSLRQGAKAFFGQGTRLTVV.